The 21 T cell receptor beta chains reported below all come from one sample, sequenced in a study of cytomegalovirus exposure and HLA in healthy donors. PCR employed 60 Vbeta and 13 Jbeta primers. Generated by immunoSEQ multiplex PCR, the TCRdb table keeps only in-frame clones and is missing some. The sample consists of fewer than 140,000 clones, roughly 80% of them appearing once. The sequenced material came from PBMCs. All receptors come from a man aged 40-49 years in good health and CMV-seronegative.

The CDR3, as DNA: TGTGCCAGCAGCGCCAACAGGGGCGGGGAGACCCAGTACTTC. This gives the protein CASSANRGGETQYF. This chain connects TRBV7-8 to TRBJ2-5; TRBD1 agrees at 7 bases. J gave up 5 bases and V 5 bases, and 8 bases lay outside the gene matches. The CDR3 length is 14 residues. Looked up from germline, CDR1 is SGHVS and CDR2 is FQNEAQ.

The rearrangement uses TRBV2 and TRBJ1-3, with 10 bases identical to TRBD1. Germline V CDR1 and CDR2: SNHLY, FYNNEI. V shed 6 bases and J 7 bases; nucleotides not matched to a gene: 3. The CDR3 spans 13 residues. The CDR3 DNA is TGTGCCAGCAGGGCGACAGGGGGCAACACCATATATTTT. It translates to CASRATGGNTIYF.

This chain connects TRBV7-9 to TRBJ2-3; 8 bases align to TRBD2. CDR3 length equals 13 residues. Germline values: CDR1 SEHNR, CDR2 FQNEAQ (reference sequence). The CDR3 sequence is CAIPAGGLDTQYF. The CDR3 nucleotides are TGTGCAATACCGGCGGGGGGCCTGGATACGCAGTATTTT.

V usage is TRBV6-5 and J usage is TRBJ1-1, with D perhaps matching TRBD1 (5 bases). CDR3 length: 13 amino acids. Germline V gene sequence: CDR1 MNHEY, CDR2 SVGAGI. V was shortened by 0 bases and J by 8 bases, with 10 bases between the two germline ends. The CDR3 DNA follows: TGTGCCAGCAGTTACTCGAAAAGGACAGAAGCTTTCTTT. It codes for CASSYSKRTEAFF.

On this clone itself: One junction end does not reproduce the germline sequence, and a read error may be involved. The chain recombines TRBV7-2 with TRBJ1-2; a weak D match, TRBD1 (6 bases). CDR3 length: 14 residues. Germline V CDR1 and CDR2: SGHTA, FQGNSA. The CDR3 here is CASSLAQGELGYPF. CDR3 in DNA: TGTGCCAGCAGCTTAGCACAGGGTGAATTAGGCTACCCCTTC.

This sequence joins TRBV9 and TRBJ1-4; TRBD1 matches at 12 bases. V gave up 0 bases and J gave up 8 bases; unmatched junction bases: 2. The CDR3 is 15 amino acids. Germline CDR1 SGDLS, CDR2 YYNGEE. CDR3 bases: TGTGCCAGCAGCGTAGCTGGGACAGGGGGCGAAAAACTGTTTTTT. Amino acids: CASSVAGTGGEKLFF. The entire variable domain, with the rest obtained from reference TRBV9 and TRBJ1-4, is as follows: DSGVTQTPKHLITATGQRVTLRCSPRSGDLSVYWYQQSLDQGLQFLIQYYNGEERAKGNILERFSAQQFPDLHSELNLSSLELGDSALYFCASSVAGTGGEKLFFGSGTQLSVL.

The chain carries TRBV2 and TRBJ1-1; 7 positions match TRBD1. Losses at the gene ends were 6 bases for V and 0 bases for J; bases not matched to a gene: 4. Germline V gives CDR1 SNHLY, CDR2 FYNNEI. This CDR3 has 14 amino acids. DNA of the CDR3: TGTGCCAGCAGGCAGGGGGAGGTGAACACTGAAGCTTTCTTT. This sequence encodes CASRQGEVNTEAFF. The variable domain in full, completed from reference TRBV2 and TRBJ1-1, reads EPEVTQTPSHQVTQMGQEVILRCVPISNHLYFYWYRQILGQKVEFLVSFYNNEISEKSEIFDDQFSVERPDGSNFTLKIRSTKLEDSAMYFCASRQGEVNTEAFFGQGTRLTVV.

The V and J genes are TRBV7-2 and TRBJ2-1; TRBD2 aligns across 11 bases. This CDR3 is 16 amino acids long. Trimming removed 2 bases from V and 5 bases from J; junction bases left unmatched: 5. CDR1 is SGHTA and CDR2 is FQGNSA in the germline V gene. In DNA form, the CDR3 reads TGTGCCAGCAGCTTAATTCCTAGCGGGGGGAACAATGAGCAGTTCTTC. Its translation is CASSLIPSGGNNEQFF.

J is TRBJ1-4 and V is TRBV5-5, with D possibly TRBD1 on 6 matching bases. Germline CDR1 and CDR2: SGHKS and YYEKEE (reference sequence). The CDR3 consists of 16 residues. Trimming removed 4 bases from V and 0 bases from J, with 13 bases in between. This CDR3 is CASSAGQIATNEKLFF. CDR3 sequence (DNA): TGTGCCAGCAGCGCCGGACAGATAGCAACTAATGAAAAACTGTTTTTT.

V usage is TRBV28 and J usage is TRBJ1-5; D perhaps matches TRBD1 (5 bases). CDR1 is MDHEN, CDR2 SYDVKM, per germline. The CDR3 has 14 amino acids. The germline V and J ends were trimmed by 3 bases and 4 bases, with 10 bases remaining between them. The CDR3 loop is CASSFGGINQPQHF. The CDR3 region has the DNA TGTGCCAGCAGTTTTGGGGGGATTAATCAGCCCCAGCATTTT.

The chain joins TRBV11-2 to TRBJ2-1; 8 bases agree with TRBD1. This CDR3 contains 14 residues. V shed 5 bases, J shed 3 bases, and the junction held 3 bases outside the gene matches. The germline V gene encodes CDR1 SGHAT and CDR2 FQNNGV. CDR3: CASSRTGNYNEQFF. In DNA form, the CDR3 reads TGTGCCAGCAGCCGGACAGGGAACTACAATGAGCAGTTCTTC.

The chain joins TRBV2 to TRBJ2-7, with 10 bases fitting TRBD1. V lost 0 bases, J lost 4 bases, and 12 bases stayed unmatched. The CDR3 length is 18 residues. Germline lookup yields CDR1 SNHLY and CDR2 FYNNEI. The CDR3 reads CASSEARTGGILRYEQYF. The CDR3 DNA sequence: TGTGCCAGCAGTGAAGCCCGGACAGGGGGAATTCTTAGGTACGAGCAGTACTTC.

This rearrangement joins TRBV6-5 to TRBJ2-1; 7 nucleotides line up with TRBD2. Germline lookup yields CDR1 MNHEY and CDR2 SVGAGI. The CDR3 is 15 residues long. Trimming cost V 6 bases and J 6 bases; bases outside gene matches: 11. CDR3 coding DNA: TGTGCCAGCAGAATCCGGGGAGGGGCTCTCAATGAGCAGTTCTTC. As protein: CASRIRGGALNEQFF.

As DNA, the CDR3 is TGTGCCAGCAGCTTAGGAGCGGCAGGCTATAATTCACCCCTCCACTTT. Protein: CASSLGAAGYNSPLHF. The genes are TRBV7-6 and TRBJ1-6; D is ambiguous. Germline V gives CDR1 SGHVS, CDR2 FNYEAQ. This CDR3 is 16 amino acids long. Trimming cost V 1 base and J 3 bases, with 10 bases left between them.

The chain employs TRBV5-1 and TRBJ2-3; tentative D call: TRBD2 (5 bases). Germline loops: CDR1 SGHRS, CDR2 YFSETQ. V was cut by 2 bases and J by 5 bases, with 24 bases left in between. The CDR3 runs to 18 residues. This chain's CDR3 is CASSFSLMRTGPGDTQYF. The CDR3 nucleotides are TGCGCCAGCAGCTTTTCCCTAATGAGGACTGGCCCGGGAGATACGCAGTATTTT.

V usage is TRBV9 and J usage is TRBJ2-7; 9 bases line up with TRBD2. Trimming cost V 0 bases and J 7 bases; bases outside gene matches: 11. CDR3 length: 16 amino acids. From germline, CDR1 is SGDLS and CDR2 YYNGEE. The CDR3 region is CASSVAGSGGLREQYF. DNA of the CDR3: TGTGCCAGCAGCGTAGCTGGTAGCGGGGGTCTGAGGGAGCAGTACTTC.

This rearrangement joins TRBV7-2 to TRBJ1-1; D gene uncertain. The CDR3 consists of 13 residues. Germline assignment: CDR1 SGHTA and CDR2 FQGNSA. Trimming cost V 3 bases and J 3 bases, with 8 bases left between them. CDR3 sequence: CASSFRRHTEAFF. The CDR3 DNA reads as TGTGCCAGCAGCTTTCGCAGGCACACTGAAGCTTTCTTT.

The chain employs TRBV27 and TRBJ2-7, with unresolved D. The germline V gene encodes CDR1 MNHEY and CDR2 SMNVEV (reference sequence). This CDR3 has 13 amino acids. Trimming stripped 6 bases from V and 5 bases from J, with 14 bases between. The CDR3 DNA sequence: TGTGCCAGCAGCCGCATACACCTCGACGAGCAGTACTTC. This translates into CASSRIHLDEQYF.

The chain combines TRBV28 with TRBJ1-5; a weak D match, TRBD1 (5 bases). The V end was cut by 4 bases, the J end by 2 bases, with 12 bases between. The length of the CDR3 is 15 residues. Per germline, CDR1 MDHEN and CDR2 SYDVKM. The CDR3 sequence is CASSSGGIGNQPQHF. The CDR3 region has the DNA TGTGCCAGCAGTTCCGGGGGGATCGGCAATCAGCCCCAGCATTTT.

This clone showed up just a few times. The chain employs TRBV5-1 and TRBJ2-2, with D possibly TRBD2 on 5 matching bases. Germline values: CDR1 SGHRS, CDR2 YFSETQ. Trimming took off 0 bases at V and 5 bases at J, with 11 bases between the two ends. The CDR3 runs 15 residues. CDR3 loop: CASSLAVGGTGELFF. The CDR3 bases are TGCGCCAGCAGCTTGGCCGTCGGCGGGACCGGGGAGCTGTTTTTT.

The V and J genes are TRBV7-9 and TRBJ1-1, with TRBD1 identical over 7 bases. V trimming: 5 bases; J trimming: 4 bases; junction bases outside the gene matches: 1. The CDR3 is 12 amino acids. Germline-derived CDR1 and CDR2 are SEHNR and FQNEAQ (reference sequence). The CDR3 reads CASSPGGTEAFF. CDR3 nucleotides: TGTGCCAGCAGCCCAGGGGGCACTGAAGCTTTCTTT. Using reference TRBV7-9 and TRBJ1-1 for the parts outside the CDR3, the full variable domain is DTGVSQNPRHKITKRGQNVTFRCDPISEHNRLYWYRQTLGQGPEFLTYFQNEAQLEKSRLLSDRFSAERPKGSFSTLEIQRTEQGDSAMYLCASSPGGTEAFFGQGTRLTVV.